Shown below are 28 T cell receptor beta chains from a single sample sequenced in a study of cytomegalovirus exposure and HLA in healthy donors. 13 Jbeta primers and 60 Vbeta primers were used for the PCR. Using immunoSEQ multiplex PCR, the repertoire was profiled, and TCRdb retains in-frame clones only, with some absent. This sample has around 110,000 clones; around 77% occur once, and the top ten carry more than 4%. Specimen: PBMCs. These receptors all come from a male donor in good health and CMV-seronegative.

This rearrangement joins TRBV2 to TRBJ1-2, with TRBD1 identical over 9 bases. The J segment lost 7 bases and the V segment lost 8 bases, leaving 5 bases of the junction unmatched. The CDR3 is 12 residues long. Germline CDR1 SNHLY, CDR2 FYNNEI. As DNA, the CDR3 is TGTGCCAGCGGGACGGACAGGGGTGGCTACACCTTC. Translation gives CASGTDRGGYTF.

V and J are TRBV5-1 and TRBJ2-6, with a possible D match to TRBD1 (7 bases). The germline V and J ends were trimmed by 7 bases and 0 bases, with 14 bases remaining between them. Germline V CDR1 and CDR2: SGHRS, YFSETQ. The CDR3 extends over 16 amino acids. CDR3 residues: CASAGQSISGANVLTF. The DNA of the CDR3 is TGCGCCAGCGCGGGACAGTCCATCTCTGGGGCCAACGTCCTGACTTTC.

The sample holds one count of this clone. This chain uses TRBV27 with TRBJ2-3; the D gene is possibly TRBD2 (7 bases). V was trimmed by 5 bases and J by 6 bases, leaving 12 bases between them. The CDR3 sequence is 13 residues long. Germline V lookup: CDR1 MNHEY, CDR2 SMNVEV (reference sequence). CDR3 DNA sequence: TGTGCCAGCAGTCCCGGGGGGCGGGATACGCAGTATTTT. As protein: CASSPGGRDTQYF.

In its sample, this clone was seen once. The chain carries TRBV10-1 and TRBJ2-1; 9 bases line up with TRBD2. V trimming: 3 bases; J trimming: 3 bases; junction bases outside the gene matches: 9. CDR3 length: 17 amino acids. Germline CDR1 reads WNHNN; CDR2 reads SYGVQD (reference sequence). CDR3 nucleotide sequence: TGCGCCAGCAGTGAATCTAGCGGGGTCCACCTCTACAATGAGCAGTTCTTC. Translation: CASSESSGVHLYNEQFF.

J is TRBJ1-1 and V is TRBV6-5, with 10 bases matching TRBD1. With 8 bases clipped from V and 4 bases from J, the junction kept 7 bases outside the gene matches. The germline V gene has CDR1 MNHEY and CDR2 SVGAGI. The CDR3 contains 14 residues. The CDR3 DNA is TGTGCCAGCCAATCCGGGACAGGGGTCACTGAAGCTTTCTTT. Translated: CASQSGTGVTEAFF.

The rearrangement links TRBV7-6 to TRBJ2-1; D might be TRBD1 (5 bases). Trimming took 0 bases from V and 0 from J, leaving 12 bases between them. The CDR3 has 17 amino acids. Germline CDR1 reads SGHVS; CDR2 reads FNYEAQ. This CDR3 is CASSLAAGHSSYNEQFF. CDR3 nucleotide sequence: TGTGCCAGCAGCTTAGCAGCAGGGCACAGCTCCTACAATGAGCAGTTCTTC.

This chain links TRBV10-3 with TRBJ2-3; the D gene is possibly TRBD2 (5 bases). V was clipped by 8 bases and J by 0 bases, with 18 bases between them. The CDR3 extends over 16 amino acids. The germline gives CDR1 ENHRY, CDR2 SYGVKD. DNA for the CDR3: TGTGCCATCTCTAAAGTACTAGGTGGAAGCACAGATACGCAGTATTTT. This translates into CAISKVLGGSTDTQYF.

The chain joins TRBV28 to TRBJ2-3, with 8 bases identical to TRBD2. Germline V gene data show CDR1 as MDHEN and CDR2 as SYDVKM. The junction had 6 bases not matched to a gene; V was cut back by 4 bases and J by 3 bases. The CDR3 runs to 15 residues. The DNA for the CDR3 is TGTGCCAGCAGTTCCAGCGGGAGTGGGACAGATACGCAGTATTTT. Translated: CASSSSGSGTDTQYF.

CDR3 residues: CASSPIDREAGQPQHF. The CDR3 DNA follows: TGTGCCAGCAGTCCAATTGACAGGGAGGCGGGTCAGCCCCAGCATTTT. The chain links TRBV2 to TRBJ1-5, with 7 nucleotides matching TRBD1. V dropped 5 bases and J dropped 6; count of bases not matched to a gene: 13. This CDR3 is built from 16 residues. The germline CDR1 and CDR2 sequences are SNHLY and FYNNEI.

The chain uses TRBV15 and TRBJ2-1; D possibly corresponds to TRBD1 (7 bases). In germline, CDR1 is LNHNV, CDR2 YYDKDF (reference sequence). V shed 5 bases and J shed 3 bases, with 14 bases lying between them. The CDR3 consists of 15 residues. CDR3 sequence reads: CATSATQGGYNEQFF. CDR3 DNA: TGTGCCACCAGCGCCACGCAGGGGGGCTACAATGAGCAGTTCTTC.

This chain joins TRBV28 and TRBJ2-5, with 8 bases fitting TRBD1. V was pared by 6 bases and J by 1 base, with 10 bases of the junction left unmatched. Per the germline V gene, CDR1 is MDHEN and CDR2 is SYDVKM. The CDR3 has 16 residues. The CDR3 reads CASSPGTGRVQETQYF. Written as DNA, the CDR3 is TGTGCCAGCAGCCCCGGGACAGGTAGGGTCCAAGAGACCCAGTACTTC.

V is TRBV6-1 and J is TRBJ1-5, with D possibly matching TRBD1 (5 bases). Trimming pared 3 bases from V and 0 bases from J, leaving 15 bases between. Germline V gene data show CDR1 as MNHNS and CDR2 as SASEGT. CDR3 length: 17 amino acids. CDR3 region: CASSDGTRGTSNQPQHF. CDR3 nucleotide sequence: TGTGCCAGCAGTGATGGGACTCGAGGAACTAGCAATCAGCCCCAGCATTTT.

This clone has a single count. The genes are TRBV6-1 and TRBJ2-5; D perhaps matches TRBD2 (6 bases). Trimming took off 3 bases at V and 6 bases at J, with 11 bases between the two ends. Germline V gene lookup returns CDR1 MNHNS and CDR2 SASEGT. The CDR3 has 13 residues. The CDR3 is CASSDDGSQTQYF. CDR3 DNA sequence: TGTGCCAGCAGTGACGACGGGAGCCAGACCCAGTACTTC.

CDR3 in amino acids: CAISPVATNEKLFF. CDR3 sequence (DNA): TGTGCCATCAGCCCAGTTGCAACTAATGAAAAACTGTTTTTT. The chain carries TRBV10-3 and TRBJ1-4; no definite D call. The germline gives CDR1 ENHRY, CDR2 SYGVKD. Trimming removed 6 bases at V and 0 bases at J, with 8 bases between. The CDR3 spans 14 residues.

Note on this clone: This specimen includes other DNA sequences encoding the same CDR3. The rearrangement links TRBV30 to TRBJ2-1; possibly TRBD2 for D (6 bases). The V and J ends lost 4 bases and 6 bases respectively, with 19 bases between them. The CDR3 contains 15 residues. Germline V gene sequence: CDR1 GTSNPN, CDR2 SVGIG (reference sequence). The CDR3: CAWIFTAGWGNEQFF. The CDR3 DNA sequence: TGTGCCTGGATATTTACGGCGGGATGGGGCAATGAGCAGTTCTTC.

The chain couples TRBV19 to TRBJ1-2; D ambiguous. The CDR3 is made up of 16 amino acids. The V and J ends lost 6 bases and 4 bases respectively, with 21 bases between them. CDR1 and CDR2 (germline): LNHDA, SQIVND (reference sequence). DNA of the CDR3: TGTGCCAGTAGCCCCCCACGGGATGTTCTTTCCTATGGCTACACCTTC. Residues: CASSPPRDVLSYGYTF.

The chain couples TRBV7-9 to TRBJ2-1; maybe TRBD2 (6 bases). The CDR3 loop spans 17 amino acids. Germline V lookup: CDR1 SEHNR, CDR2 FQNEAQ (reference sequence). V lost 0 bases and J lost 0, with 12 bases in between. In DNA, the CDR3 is TGTGCCAGCAGCTTAGCGAGGGACTTTATCTCCTACAATGAGCAGTTCTTC. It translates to CASSLARDFISYNEQFF.

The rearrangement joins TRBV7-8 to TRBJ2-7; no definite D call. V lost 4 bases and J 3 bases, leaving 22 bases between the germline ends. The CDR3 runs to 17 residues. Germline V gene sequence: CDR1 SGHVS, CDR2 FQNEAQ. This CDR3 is CASSSGNVVQSYYEQYF. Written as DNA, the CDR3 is TGTGCCAGCAGCTCAGGAAACGTGGTGCAATCCTACTACGAGCAGTACTTC.

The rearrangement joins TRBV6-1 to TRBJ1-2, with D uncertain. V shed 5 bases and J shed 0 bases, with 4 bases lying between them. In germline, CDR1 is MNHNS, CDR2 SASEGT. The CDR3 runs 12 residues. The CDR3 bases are TGTGCCAGCAGTCCAGCTAACTATGGCTACACCTTC. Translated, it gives CASSPANYGYTF.

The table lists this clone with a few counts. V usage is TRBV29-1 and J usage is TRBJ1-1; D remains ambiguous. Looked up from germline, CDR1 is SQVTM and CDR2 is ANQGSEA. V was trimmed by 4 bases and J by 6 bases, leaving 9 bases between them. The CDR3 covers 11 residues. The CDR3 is CSVVPRAEAFF. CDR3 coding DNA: TGCAGCGTTGTACCGCGGGCTGAAGCTTTCTTT. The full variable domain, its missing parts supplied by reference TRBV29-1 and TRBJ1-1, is SAVISQKPSRDICQRGTSLTIQCQVDSQVTMMFWYRQQPGQSLTLIATANQGSEATYESGFVIDKFPISRPNLTFSTLTVSNMSPEDSSIYLCSVVPRAEAFFGQGTRLTVV.

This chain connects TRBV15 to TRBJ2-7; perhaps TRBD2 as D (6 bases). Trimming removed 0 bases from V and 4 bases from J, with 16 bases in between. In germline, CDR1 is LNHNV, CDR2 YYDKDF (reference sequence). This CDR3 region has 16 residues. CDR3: CATSRDRVGSRYEQYF. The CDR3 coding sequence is TGTGCCACCAGCAGAGATAGGGTCGGGAGTCGGTACGAGCAGTACTTC. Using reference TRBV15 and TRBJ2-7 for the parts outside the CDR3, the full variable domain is DAMVIQNPRYQVTQFGKPVTLSCSQTLNHNVMYWYQQKSSQAPKLLFHYYDKDFNNEADTPDNFQSRRPNTSFCFLDIRSPGLGDTAMYLCATSRDRVGSRYEQYFGPGTRLTVT.

This CDR3 reads CASTGQGAADTQYF. CDR3 in DNA: TGTGCCAGCACCGGTCAGGGGGCCGCAGATACGCAGTATTTT. The gene calls are TRBV2 and TRBJ2-3; 8 bases map to TRBD1. V was clipped by 7 bases and J by 4 bases; unmatched bases: 7. From germline, CDR1 is SNHLY and CDR2 FYNNEI. The CDR3 is 14 amino acids.

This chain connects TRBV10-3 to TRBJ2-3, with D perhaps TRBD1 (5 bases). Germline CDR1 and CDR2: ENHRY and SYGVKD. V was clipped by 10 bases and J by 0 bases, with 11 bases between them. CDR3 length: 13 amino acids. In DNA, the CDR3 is TGTGCCACCTCAGGGTTGAGCACAGATACGCAGTATTTT. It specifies CATSGLSTDTQYF.

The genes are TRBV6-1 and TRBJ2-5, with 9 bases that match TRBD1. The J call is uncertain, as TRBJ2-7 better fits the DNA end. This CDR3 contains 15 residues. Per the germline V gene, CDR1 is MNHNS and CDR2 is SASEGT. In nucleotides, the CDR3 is TGTGCCAGCAGTCCGAGTGACAGGGGGTCTCACGAGCAGTACTTC. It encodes CASSPSDRGSHEQYF.

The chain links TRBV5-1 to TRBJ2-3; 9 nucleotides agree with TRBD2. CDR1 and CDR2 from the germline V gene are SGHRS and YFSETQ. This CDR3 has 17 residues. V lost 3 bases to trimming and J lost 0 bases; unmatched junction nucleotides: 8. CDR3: CASSWTSDKYSTDTQYF. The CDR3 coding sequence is TGCGCCAGCAGCTGGACTAGCGACAAATATAGCACAGATACGCAGTATTTT.

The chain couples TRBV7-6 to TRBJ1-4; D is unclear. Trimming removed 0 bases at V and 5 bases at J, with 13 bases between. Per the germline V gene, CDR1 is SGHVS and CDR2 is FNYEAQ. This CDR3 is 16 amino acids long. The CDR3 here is CASSLAWRAKNEKLFF. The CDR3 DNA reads TGTGCCAGCAGCTTAGCATGGAGGGCCAAAAATGAAAAACTGTTTTTT.

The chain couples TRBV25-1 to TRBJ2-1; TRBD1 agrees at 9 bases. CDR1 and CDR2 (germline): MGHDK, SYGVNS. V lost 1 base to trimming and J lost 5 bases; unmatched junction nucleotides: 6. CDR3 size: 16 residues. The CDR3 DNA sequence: TGTGCCAGCAGTGAATTGGGGACAGGGTTAGACAATGAGCAGTTCTTC. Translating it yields CASSELGTGLDNEQFF. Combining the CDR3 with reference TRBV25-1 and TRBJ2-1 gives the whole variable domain EADIYQTPRYLVIGTGKKITLECSQTMGHDKMYWYQQDPGMELHLIHYSYGVNSTEKGDLSSESTVSRIRTEHFPLTLESARPSHTSQYLCASSELGTGLDNEQFFGPGTRLTVL.

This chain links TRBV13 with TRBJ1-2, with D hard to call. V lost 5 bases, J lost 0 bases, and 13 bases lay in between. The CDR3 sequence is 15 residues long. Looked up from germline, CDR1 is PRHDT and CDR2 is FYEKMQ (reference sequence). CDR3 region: CASSLSTAANYGYTF. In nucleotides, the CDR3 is TGTGCCAGCAGCCTGTCAACAGCAGCTAACTATGGCTACACCTTC.